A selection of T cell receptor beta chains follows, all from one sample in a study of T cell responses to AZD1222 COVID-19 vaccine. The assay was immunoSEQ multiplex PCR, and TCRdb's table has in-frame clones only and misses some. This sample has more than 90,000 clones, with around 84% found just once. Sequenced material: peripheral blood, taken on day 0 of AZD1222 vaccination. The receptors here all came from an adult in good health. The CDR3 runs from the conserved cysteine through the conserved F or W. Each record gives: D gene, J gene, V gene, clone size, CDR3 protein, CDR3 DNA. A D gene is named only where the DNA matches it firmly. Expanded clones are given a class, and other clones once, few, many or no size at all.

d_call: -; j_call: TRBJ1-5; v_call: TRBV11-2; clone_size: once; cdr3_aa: CASSLDTNQPQHF; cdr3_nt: TGTGCCAGCAGCTTGGACACGAATCAGCCCCAGCATTTT
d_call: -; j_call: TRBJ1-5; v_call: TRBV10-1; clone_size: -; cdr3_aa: CASSECRGSHSNQPQHF; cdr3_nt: TGCGCCAGCAGTGAGTGTAGGGGGTCTCATAGCAATCAGCCCCAGCATTTT
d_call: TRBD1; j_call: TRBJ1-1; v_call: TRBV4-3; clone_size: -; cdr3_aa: CASSRDRAGGTEAFF; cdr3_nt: TGCGCCAGCAGCCGGGACAGGGCGGGGGGCACTGAAGCTTTCTTT
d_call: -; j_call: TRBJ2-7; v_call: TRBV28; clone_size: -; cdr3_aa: CASSLDDTGREQYF; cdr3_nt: TGTGCCAGCAGTTTGGACGATACAGGGAGGGAGCAGTACTTC
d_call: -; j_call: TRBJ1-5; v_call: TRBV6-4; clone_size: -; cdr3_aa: CAMLKEVGRGSNQPQHF; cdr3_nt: TGTGCCATGCTTAAGGAGGTGGGCAGGGGAAGCAATCAGCCCCAGCATTTT
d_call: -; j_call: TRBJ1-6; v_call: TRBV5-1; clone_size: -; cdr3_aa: CASRLDRTYNSPLHF; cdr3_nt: TGCGCCAGCAGACTCGACAGGACCTATAATTCACCCCTCCACTTT
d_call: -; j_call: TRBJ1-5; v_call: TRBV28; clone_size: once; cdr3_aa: CASSLERTDRPQHF; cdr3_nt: TGTGCCAGCAGTTTAGAGCGCACAGACAGGCCCCAGCATTTT
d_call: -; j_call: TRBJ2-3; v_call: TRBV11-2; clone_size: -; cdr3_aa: CASSLEGRDRDTQYF; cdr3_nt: TGTGCCAGCAGCTTGGAGGGCCGGGATAGGGATACGCAGTATTTT
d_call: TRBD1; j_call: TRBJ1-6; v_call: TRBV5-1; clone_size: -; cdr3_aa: CASSNPTGGGVNSPLHF; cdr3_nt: TGCGCCAGCAGCAATCCCACAGGGGGTGGTGTGAATTCACCCCTCCACTTT
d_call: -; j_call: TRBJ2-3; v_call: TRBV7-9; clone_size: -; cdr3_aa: CASSLDRLSTDTQYF; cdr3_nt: TGTGCCAGCAGCTTAGACAGGTTGAGCACAGATACGCAGTATTTT
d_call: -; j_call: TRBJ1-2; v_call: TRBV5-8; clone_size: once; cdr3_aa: CASSLGQNGGYTF; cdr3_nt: TGTGCCAGCAGCTTGGGACAGAACGGGGGCTACACCTTC
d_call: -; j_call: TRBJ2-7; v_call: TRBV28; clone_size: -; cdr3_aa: CASKAGLLIQSSYEQYF; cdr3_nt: TGTGCCAGCAAGGCGGGACTCCTTATTCAATCATCCTACGAGCAGTACTTC
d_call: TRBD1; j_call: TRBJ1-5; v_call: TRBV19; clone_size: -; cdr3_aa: CASSIGQGGDQPQHF; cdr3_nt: TGTGCCAGTAGTATAGGACAGGGCGGGGATCAGCCCCAGCATTTT
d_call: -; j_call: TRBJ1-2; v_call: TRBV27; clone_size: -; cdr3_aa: CASSLSGGNYGYTF; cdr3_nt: TGTGCCAGCAGTTTATCGGGGGGGAACTATGGCTACACCTTC
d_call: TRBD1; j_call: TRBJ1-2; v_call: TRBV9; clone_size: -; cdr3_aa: CASSGGQGSYGYTF; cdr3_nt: TGTGCCAGCAGCGGGGGACAGGGAAGCTATGGCTACACCTTC
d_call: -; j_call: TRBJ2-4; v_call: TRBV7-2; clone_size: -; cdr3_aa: CASSLEGSSNIQYF; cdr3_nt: TGTGCCAGCAGCTTAGAGGGCTCCTCAAACATTCAGTACTTC
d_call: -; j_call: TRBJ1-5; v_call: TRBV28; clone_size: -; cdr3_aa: CASSPKGIGRGNQPQHF; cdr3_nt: TGTGCCAGCAGCCCCAAAGGAATTGGAAGGGGCAATCAGCCCCAGCATTTT
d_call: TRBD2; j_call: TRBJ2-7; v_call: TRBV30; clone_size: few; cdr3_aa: CAWSEAGAWEQYF; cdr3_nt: TGTGCCTGGAGTGAAGCGGGAGCGTGGGAGCAGTACTTC
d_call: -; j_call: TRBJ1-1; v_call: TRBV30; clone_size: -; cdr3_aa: CAWSVGGQPNTEAFF; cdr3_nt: TGTGCCTGGAGTGTAGGTGGGCAACCGAACACTGAAGCTTTCTTT
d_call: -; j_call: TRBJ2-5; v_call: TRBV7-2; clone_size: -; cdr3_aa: CASSPTGETQYF; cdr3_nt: TGTGCCAGCAGCCCAACTGGAGAGACCCAGTACTTC
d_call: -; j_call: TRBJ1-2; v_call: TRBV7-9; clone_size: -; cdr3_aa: CASVIGEYGYTF; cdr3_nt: TGTGCCAGCGTGATAGGAGAGTACGGCTACACCTTC
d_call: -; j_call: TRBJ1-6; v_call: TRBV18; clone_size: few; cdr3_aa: CASSRGQLKNSPLHF; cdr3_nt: TGTGCCAGCTCCCGCGGACAGCTTAAAAATTCACCCCTCCACTTT
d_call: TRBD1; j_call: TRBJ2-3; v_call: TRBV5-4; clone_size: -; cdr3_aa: CATTRQGGTDTQYF; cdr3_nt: TGTGCCACCACGAGACAGGGAGGCACAGATACGCAGTATTTT
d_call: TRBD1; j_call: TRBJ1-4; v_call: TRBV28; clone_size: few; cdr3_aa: CASSLLRGRGTNEKLFF; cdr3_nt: TGTGCCAGCAGTTTATTGAGGGGGCGAGGAACTAATGAAAAACTGTTTTTT
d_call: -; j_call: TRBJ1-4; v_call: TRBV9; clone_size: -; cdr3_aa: CASSVEVGGHEKLFF; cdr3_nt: TGTGCCAGCAGCGTAGAGGTCGGGGGCCATGAAAAACTGTTTTTT
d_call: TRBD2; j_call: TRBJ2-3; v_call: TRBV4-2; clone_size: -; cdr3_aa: CASSHLTSGSTDTQYF; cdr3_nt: TGTGCCAGCAGCCATTTGACTAGCGGTAGCACAGATACGCAGTATTTT
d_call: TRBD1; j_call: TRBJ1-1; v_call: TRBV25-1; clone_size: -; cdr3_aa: CASSFRQGVVTEAFF; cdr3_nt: TGTGCCAGCAGTTTCAGACAGGGGGTGGTCACTGAAGCTTTCTTT
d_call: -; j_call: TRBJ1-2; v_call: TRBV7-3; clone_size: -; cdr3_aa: CASSSPGGYGYTF; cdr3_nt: TGTGCCAGCAGCTCGCCGGGGGGTTATGGCTACACCTTC
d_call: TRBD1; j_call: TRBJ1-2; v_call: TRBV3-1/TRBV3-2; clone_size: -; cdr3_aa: CASSRGTGEGGYTF; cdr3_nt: TGTGCCAGCAGCCGCGGGACAGGGGAAGGTGGCTACACCTTC
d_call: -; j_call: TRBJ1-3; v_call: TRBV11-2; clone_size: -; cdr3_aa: CASSLSVGWTGNTIYF; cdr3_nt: TGTGCCAGCAGCTTATCCGTAGGATGGACGGGAAACACCATATATTTT
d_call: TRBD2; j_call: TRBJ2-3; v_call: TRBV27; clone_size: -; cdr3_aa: CASSPSSGRLSSTDTQYF; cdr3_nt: TGTGCCAGCAGTCCCTCTAGCGGGAGACTATCTAGCACAGATACGCAGTATTTT
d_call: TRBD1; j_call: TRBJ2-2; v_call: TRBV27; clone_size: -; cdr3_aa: CASRTGGNTGELFF; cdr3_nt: TGTGCCAGCAGAACAGGGGGCAACACCGGGGAGCTGTTTTTT
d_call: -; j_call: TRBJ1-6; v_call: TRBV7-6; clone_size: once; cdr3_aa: CASSSYRDSYNSPLHF; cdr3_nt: TGTGCCAGCAGCTCCTACAGGGACTCCTATAATTCACCCCTCCACTTT
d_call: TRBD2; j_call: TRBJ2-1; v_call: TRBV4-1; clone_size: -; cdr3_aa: CASSLHKGTSGASNEQFF; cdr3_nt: TGCGCCAGCAGCCTCCACAAGGGGACTAGCGGGGCCTCAAATGAGCAGTTCTTC
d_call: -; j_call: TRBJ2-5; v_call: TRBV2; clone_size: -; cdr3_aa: CASSEALLGSTGQYF; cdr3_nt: TGTGCCAGCAGTGAAGCGCTTTTAGGCTCAACGGGCCAGTACTTC
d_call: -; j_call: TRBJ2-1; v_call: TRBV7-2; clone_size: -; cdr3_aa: CASSPPLPHEQFF; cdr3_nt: TGTGCCAGCAGCCCGCCCCTACCACATGAGCAGTTCTTC
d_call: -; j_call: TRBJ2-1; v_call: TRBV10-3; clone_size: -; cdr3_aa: CAISERTDNEQFF; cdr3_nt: TGTGCCATCAGTGAGAGGACAGACAATGAGCAGTTCTTC
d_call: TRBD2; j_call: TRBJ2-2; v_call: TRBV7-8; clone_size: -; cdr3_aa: CASSLVRSGRYTGELFF; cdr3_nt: TGTGCCAGCAGCTTAGTTCGGAGCGGGAGATACACCGGGGAGCTGTTTTTT
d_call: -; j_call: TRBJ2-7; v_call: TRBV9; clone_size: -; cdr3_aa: CASSSTPGYEQYF; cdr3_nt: TGTGCCAGCAGCTCGACGCCAGGATACGAGCAGTACTTC
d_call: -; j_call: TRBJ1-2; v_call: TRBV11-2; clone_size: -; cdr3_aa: CASSLVSGTTRANYGYTF; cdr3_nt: TGTGCCAGCAGCTTAGTTTCAGGGACTACCCGAGCTAACTATGGCTACACCTTC
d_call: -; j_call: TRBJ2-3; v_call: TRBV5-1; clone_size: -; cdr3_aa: CASSSDFDTQYF; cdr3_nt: TGCGCCAGCAGCTCGGACTTTGATACGCAGTATTTT
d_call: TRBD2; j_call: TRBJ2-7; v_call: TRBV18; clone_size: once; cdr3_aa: CASSTSGKYEQYF; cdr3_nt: TGTGCCAGCTCAACTAGCGGGAAATACGAGCAGTACTTC
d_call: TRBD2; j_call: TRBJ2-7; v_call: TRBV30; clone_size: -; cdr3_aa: CAWSGGSTYEQYF; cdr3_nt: TGTGCCTGGAGTGGCGGGAGTACCTACGAGCAGTACTTC
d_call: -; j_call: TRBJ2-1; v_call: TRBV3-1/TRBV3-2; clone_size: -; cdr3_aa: CASSQGRSPYNEQFF; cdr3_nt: TGTGCCAGCAGCCAAGGGCGAAGCCCCTACAATGAGCAGTTCTTC
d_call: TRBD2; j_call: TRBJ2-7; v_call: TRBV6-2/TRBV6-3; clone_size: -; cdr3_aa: CASSYAGGPVEQYF; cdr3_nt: TGTGCCAGCAGTTACGCGGGAGGGCCGGTGGAGCAGTACTTC
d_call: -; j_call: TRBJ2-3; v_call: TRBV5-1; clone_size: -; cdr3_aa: CASSLDGVLSTDTQYF; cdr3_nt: TGCGCCAGCAGCTTGGATGGGGTTCTCTCCACAGATACGCAGTATTTT
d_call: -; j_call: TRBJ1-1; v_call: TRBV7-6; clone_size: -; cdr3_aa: CASSSGGGSNTEAFF; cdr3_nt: TGTGCCAGCAGTTCCGGGGGAGGGTCGAACACTGAAGCTTTCTTT
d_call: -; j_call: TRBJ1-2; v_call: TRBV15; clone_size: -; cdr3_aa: CATSGSGYGYTF; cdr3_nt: TGTGCCACCAGCGGATCGGGCTATGGCTACACCTTC
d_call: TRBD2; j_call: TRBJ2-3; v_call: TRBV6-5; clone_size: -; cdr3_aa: CASSPSGVFTDTQYF; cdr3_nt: TGTGCCAGCAGTCCCAGCGGGGTCTTCACAGATACGCAGTATTTT
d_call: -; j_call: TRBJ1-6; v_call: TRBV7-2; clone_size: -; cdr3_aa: CASSPVGGGNSPLHF; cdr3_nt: TGTGCCAGCAGTCCAGTTGGGGGTGGGAATTCACCCCTCCACTTT
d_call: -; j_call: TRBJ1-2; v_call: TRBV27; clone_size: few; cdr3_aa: CASSPTSYYGYTF; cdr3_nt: TGTGCCAGCAGTCCCACTTCCTACTATGGCTACACCTTC
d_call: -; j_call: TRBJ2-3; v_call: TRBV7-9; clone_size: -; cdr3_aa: CASSSGLRTDTQYF; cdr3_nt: TGTGCCAGCAGCTCCGGACTGCGCACAGATACGCAGTATTTT